The TCR beta chain under discussion was sequenced for a study of T-cell memory formation after mild COVID-19. TCRdb reprocessed the 5' RACE reads with MiXCR, giving one entry per CDR3 protein. The repertoire holds 120,000 to 150,000 distinct CDR3 sequences, with about a fifth as singletons. The table lists this clonotype with a count of one. Sequenced input: PBMCs or a T cell subset sorted from them (not recorded which). This TCR was recovered from an adult woman who had mild COVID-19 (a few samples of this study predate the infection). Cell type and time point are not known.

CDR3 in amino acids: CASRPTGQGIYGYTF. The DNA of the CDR3 is TGTGCCAGCAGACCAACGGGTCAGGGGATCTATGGCTACACCTTC. The rearrangement uses TRBV14 and TRBJ1-2; maybe TRBD1 (6 bases). Between the trimmed V and J ends, which lost 6 bases and 4 bases, there was a span of 18 bases. CDR1 is SGHDN and CDR2 is FVKESK in the germline V gene. The CDR3 spans 15 residues.